The clone carrying this TCR beta chain was seen at least ten times. Its target is not known. The sample is drawn from a study of identical twins. Study-wide results and limits: The models gave estimates that fell short of the out-of-frame TCR alpha sharing seen in monozygotic twins. There is a chance that invariant MAIT and iNKT cells partially muddied zero-insertion analyses. The authors drew conclusions from cross-sectional statistical analysis rather than following the same donors.

V was shortened by 6 bases and J by 9 bases, with 15 bases between the two germline ends. This CDR3 is built from 13 residues. TCRdb redid the calling of the 5' RACE reads with MiXCR, one entry per CDR3 protein. The sample has 240,000 or so distinct CDR3 sequences, 10% seen once; the top ten hold roughly 10%. The clonotype comes from a man between 50 and 59 years old in good health. The sample was memory T cells sorted from blood. The V and J genes are TRBV12-3 or TRBV12-4 and TRBJ2-4, with D perhaps TRBD1 (5 bases). The CDR3 is CASSQTAQGIQYF. The CDR3 DNA is TGTGCCAGCAGCCAGACAGCCCAGGGCATTCAGTACTTC.